This T cell receptor (beta chain) was recovered during a study of blood T cells in healthy people across ages. From germline, CDR1 is SGHDT and CDR2 YYEEEE. The CDR3 is made up of 14 amino acids. A sample-barcoded 5' primer and a J-beta primer mix were used in a second PCR of roughly 7 to 12 cycles. TCRdb recomputed calls from the 5' RACE reads with MiXCR, one row per CDR3 protein. The sample has more than 800,000 distinct CDR3 sequences; under 45% are singletons. The receptor was derived from a woman in her sixties or seventies in good health. Sequencing was performed on blood. The genes are TRBV5-6 and TRBJ2-5; 10 nucleotides agree with TRBD1. The end of the DNA is better explained by TRBJ2-7, so the J call may be wrong. The CDR3 spells CASSRTGGWYEQYF. CDR3 DNA: TGTGCCAGCAGCCGGACAGGGGGTTGGTACGAGCAGTACTTC.